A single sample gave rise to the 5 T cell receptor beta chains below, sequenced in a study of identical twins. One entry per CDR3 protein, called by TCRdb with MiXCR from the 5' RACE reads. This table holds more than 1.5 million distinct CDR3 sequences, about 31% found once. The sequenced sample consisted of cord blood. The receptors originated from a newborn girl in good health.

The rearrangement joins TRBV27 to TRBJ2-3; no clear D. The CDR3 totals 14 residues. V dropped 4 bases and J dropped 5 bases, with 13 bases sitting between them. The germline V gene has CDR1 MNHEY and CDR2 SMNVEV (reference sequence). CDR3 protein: CASSYDVGIDTQYF. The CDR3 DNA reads TGTGCCAGCAGTTACGACGTGGGGATAGATACGCAGTATTTT.

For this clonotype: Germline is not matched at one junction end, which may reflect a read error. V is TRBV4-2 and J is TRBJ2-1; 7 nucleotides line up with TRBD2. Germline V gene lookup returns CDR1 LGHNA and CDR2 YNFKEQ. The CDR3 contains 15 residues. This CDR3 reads CASNQDGTTYNEQFF. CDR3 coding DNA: TGTGCCAGCAACCAAGATGGGACTACCTACAATGAGCAGTTCTTC.

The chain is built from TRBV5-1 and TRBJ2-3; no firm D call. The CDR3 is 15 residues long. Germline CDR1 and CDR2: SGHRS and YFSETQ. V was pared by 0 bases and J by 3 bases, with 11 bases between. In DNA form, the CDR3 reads TGCGCCAGCAGCTTGGATCCCCTTCGGACAGATACGCAGTATTTT. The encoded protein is CASSLDPLRTDTQYF.

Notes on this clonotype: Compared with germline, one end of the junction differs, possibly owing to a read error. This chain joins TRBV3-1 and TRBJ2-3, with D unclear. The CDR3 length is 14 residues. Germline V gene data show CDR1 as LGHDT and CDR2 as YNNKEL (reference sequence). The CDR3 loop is CASSQALPTDAQYF. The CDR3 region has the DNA TGTGCCAGCAGCCAAGCCCTACCCACAGATGCGCAGTATTTT.

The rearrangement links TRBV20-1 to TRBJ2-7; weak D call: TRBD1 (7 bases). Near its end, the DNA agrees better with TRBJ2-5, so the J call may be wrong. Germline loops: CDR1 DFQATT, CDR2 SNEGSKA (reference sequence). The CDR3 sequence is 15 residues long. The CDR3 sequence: CSARDDRAAGETQYF. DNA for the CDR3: TGCAGTGCTAGAGATGACAGGGCCGCGGGGGAGACCCAGTACTTC.